The T cell receptor beta chain described here comes from a study of long-term antiretroviral therapy in people with HIV. The study's findings and limits: Following ART, diversity rose but still fell short of transplant donor controls. Missing from the dataset were any data on ART adherence, viral resistance or therapy changes.

V was shortened by 6 bases and J by 4 bases, with 13 bases between the two germline ends. The CDR3 extends over 13 amino acids. Germline-derived CDR1 and CDR2 are SGHRS and YFSETQ. Regarding this clone: The antigen is not known.

The libraries were made with immunoSEQ v3.0 at survey level. Generated by immunoSEQ multiplex PCR, the TCRdb table keeps only in-frame clones and is missing some. The sample has about 39,000 clones; about nine tenths are singletons. This clonotype originated in a woman aged 50 to 60 with HIV. This material consisted of unsorted PBMCs, taken 1.2 years after starting antiretroviral therapy. This chain uses TRBV5-1 with TRBJ1-2, with D uncertain. The CDR3 DNA follows: TGCGCCAGCACCCTGACCTTTGGCTATGGCTACACCTTC. Protein: CASTLTFGYGYTF.